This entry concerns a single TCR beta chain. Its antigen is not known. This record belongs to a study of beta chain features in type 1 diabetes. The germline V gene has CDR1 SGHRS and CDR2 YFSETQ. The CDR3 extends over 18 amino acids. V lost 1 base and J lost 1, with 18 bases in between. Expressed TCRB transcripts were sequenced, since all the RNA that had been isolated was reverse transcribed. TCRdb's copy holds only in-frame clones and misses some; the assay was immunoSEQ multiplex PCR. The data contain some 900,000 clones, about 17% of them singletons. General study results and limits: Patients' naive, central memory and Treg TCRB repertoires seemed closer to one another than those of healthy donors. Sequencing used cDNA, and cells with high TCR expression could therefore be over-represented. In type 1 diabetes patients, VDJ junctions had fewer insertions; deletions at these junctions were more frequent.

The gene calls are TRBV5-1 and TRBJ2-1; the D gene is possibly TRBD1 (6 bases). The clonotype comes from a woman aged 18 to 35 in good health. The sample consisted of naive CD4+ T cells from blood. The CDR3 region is CASSLSRGASGSYNEQFF. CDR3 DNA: TGCGCCAGCAGCTTGTCCAGGGGAGCCTCGGGGTCCTACAATGAGCAGTTCTTC.